This T cell receptor (beta chain) is drawn from a study of T-cell memory formation after mild COVID-19. Study findings and constraints: Clones that contracted from day 15 to 85 had balanced CD4/CD8; later expanders were CD4+ biased. In pre-infection memory, a portion of responding clones appeared, which suggested that cross-reactive memory joined. Contracting CD4+ clones sat mainly in CM and EM; CD8+ in EMRA.

This clonotype was observed a few times. Its target is not known. The germline V gene encodes CDR1 PRHDT and CDR2 FYEKMQ (reference sequence). V shed 0 bases, J shed 4 bases, and the junction held 12 bases outside the gene matches. The CDR3 consists of 17 residues. TCRdb recomputed calls from the 5' RACE reads with MiXCR, one row per CDR3 protein. The sample contains roughly 340,000 distinct CDR3 sequences, around a sixth of which appear only once. The receptor's source is a man aged 18-30 years who had mild COVID-19 (a few samples of this study predate the infection). Cell type and time point are not known. This sequence joins TRBV13 and TRBJ2-7; TRBD1 matches 7 bases. Sequences were obtained from PBMCs or a T cell subset sorted from them (not recorded which). As DNA, the CDR3 is TGTGCCAGCAGCTTAGGCCAGGGACAGCTCGCTCGGTACGAGCAGTACTTC. Translated: CASSLGQGQLARYEQYF.